This TCR beta chain was recovered during a study of vaccination and CD4 T cells after COVID-19. Study as a whole: Four females and six males made up the convalescents, two of whom were Hispanic. Post-vaccine sampling followed dose two by a median 72 days (range 14 to 241).

This CDR3 contains 15 residues. Deletions cut 4 bases from V and 0 bases from J, with 9 bases between. In germline, CDR1 is KGHDR, CDR2 SFDVKD. With the Oncomine TCR Beta short-read assay, DNA from cultured CD4+ T cells was sequenced. TCRdb recomputed calls from the PCR reads with MiXCR, one row per CDR3 protein. The profile shows over 10,000 distinct CDR3 sequences, 40% to 45% of them singletons. Points on this clonotype: Antigen specificity is unknown.

Treatment here: approximately nine-day PBMC culture with coronavirus spike peptide pools or control peptides (ViraFEST assay). For ViraFEST, peptide pools expanded antigen-specific T cells, after which the TCRs were sequenced. The sample comprised cultured CD4+ T cells from blood. The chain has TRBV24-1 and TRBJ1-5; D possibly corresponds to TRBD1 (5 bases). The receptor comes from a human donor with COVID-19. The CDR3 reads CATSEPDISNQPQHF. The CDR3 DNA sequence: TGTGCCACCAGTGAACCGGACATTAGCAATCAGCCCCAGCATTTT.